This entry describes one T cell receptor beta chain. Antigen unknown. The table came from immunoSEQ multiplex PCR; TCRdb's copy has only in-frame clones and leaves some out. Of some 1 million clones listed, around 76% were seen once; the top ten hold 1.2% to 1.5%. The data derive from a study of shared clonotypes between healthy human individuals. All of the donors resided in Nashville, Tennessee, and each was a Caucasian adult. Germline V gene sequence: CDR1 MNHNS, CDR2 SASEGT. V lost 6 bases and J 0 bases, leaving 12 bases between the germline ends. The CDR3 has 14 amino acids. Study conclusions and caveats: Non-shared clonotypes were found to have lower generation probabilities than the clonotypes that were shared by all four of the sorted-subset donors. Limited genetic and exposure-history diversity came from having few donors.

The clonotype comes from a man aged 18-30 years in good health. V and J are TRBV6-1 and TRBJ2-7; D is possibly TRBD1 (6 bases). The sample comprised memory CD4+ T cells sorted from blood. The subset is: CD45RA-negative fraction. Here the CDR3 DNA reads TGTGCCAGCAGCCCCAGACAGGACTCCTACGAGCAGTACTTC. Residues: CASSPRQDSYEQYF.